In its sample, the clone carrying this TCR beta chain was seen many times. The antigen is not known. The study excluded patients with uncontrolled infection, other autoimmune disease, pregnancy or lactation. Fresh peripheral blood, around 10 ml of it, supplied the PBMCs. The record originates from a study of T cells in Graves' hyperthyroidism and ophthalmopathy. Notes on the study in general: Ophthalmopathy onset followed model prediction by a median around six months.

Amplified TCR beta CDR3 regions derived from RNA transcripts. RT-PCR in the first round (using the HTBI primer set) targeted the TCR CDR3. TCRdb reprocessed the multiplex PCR reads with MiXCR, giving one entry per CDR3 protein. The table has over 250,000 distinct CDR3 sequences, less than 30% seen once. Unmatched junction bases numbered 2, after V lost 10 bases and J lost 6 bases. CDR1 is ENHRY and CDR2 is SYGVKD in the germline V gene. The length of the CDR3 is 13 residues. Sequencing used blood. The receptor was derived from a man aged 35 to 55 with Graves' hyperthyroidism that later progressed to Graves' ophthalmopathy. The rearrangement joins TRBV10-3 to TRBJ1-6, with 11 bases lining up with TRBD1. The CDR3 sequence is CATGQGANSPLHF. In nucleotides, the CDR3 is TGTGCCACCGGACAGGGGGCTAATTCACCCCTCCACTTT.